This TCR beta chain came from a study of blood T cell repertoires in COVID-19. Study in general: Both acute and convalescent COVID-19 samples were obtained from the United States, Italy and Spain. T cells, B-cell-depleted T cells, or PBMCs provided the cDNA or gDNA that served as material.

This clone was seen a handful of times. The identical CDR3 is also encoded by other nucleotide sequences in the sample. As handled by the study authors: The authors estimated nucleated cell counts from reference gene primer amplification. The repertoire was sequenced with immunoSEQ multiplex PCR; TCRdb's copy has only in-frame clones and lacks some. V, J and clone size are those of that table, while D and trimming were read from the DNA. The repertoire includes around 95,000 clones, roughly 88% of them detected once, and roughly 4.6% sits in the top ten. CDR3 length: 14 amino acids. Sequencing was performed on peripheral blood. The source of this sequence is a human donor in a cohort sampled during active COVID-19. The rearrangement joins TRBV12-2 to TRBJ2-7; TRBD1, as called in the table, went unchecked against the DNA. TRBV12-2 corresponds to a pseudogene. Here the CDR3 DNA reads TGTGCAAGTCGCTTAGGGGGTCGGGACAGGGAGGAGTACTTC. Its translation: CASRLGGRDREEYF.